This T cell receptor beta chain comes out of a study of identical twins. Findings and limits, study-wide: With abundant cord blood beta clonotypes, insertions were fewer; memory repertoires showed no such pattern.

As for this clonotype: What it binds is unknown.

TCRdb re-called the 5' RACE reads with MiXCR, one entry per CDR3 protein. This repertoire shows a few hundred thousand distinct CDR3 sequences, approximately 9.6% found once; its top ten account for 2.5% to 3.5%. Germline CDR1 is SEHNR and CDR2 is FQNEAQ (reference sequence). Trimming left V 5 bases short and J 1 base short, with 18 bases between. This CDR3 contains 16 residues. These data also formed part of another study, on yellow fever vaccine responses in identical twins.

The chain is built from TRBV7-9 and TRBJ2-7; D perhaps matches TRBD1 (5 bases). The sequence was collected from a woman between 18 and 29 years old in good health. The sequencing sample was made of PBMCs. CDR3 DNA: TGTGCCAGCAGCACTTCACGGTTAAAGGGGTCCTACGAGCAGTACTTC. Protein product: CASSTSRLKGSYEQYF.